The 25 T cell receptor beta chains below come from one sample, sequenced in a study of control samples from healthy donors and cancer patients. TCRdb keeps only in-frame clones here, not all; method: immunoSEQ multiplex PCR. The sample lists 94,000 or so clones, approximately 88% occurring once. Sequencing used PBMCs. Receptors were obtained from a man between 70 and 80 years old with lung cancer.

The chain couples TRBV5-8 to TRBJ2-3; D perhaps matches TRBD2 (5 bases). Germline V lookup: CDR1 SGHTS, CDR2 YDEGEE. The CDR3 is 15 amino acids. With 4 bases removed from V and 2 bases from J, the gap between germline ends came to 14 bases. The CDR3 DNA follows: TGTGCCAGCAGCCCCGGCGGAGGTGTCACAGATACGCAGTATTTT. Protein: CASSPGGGVTDTQYF.

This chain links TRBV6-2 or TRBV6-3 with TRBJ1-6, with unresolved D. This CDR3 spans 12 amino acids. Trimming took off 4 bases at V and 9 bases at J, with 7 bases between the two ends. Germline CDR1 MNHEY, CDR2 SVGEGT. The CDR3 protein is CASSFLASPLHF. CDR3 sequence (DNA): TGTGCCAGCAGTTTCTTAGCTTCACCCCTCCACTTT.

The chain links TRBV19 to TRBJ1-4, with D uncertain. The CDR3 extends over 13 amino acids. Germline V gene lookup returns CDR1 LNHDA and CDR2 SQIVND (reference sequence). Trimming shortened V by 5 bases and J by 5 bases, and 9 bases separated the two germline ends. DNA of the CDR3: TGTGCCAGTAGTTCGACGGGAAATGAAAAACTGTTTTTT. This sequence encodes CASSSTGNEKLFF.

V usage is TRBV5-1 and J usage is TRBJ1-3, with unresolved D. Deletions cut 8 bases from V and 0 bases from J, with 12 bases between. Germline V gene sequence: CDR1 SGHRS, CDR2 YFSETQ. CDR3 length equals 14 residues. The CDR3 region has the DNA TGCGCCAGTAGGACGGGCCCCTCTGGAAACACCATATATTTT. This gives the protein CASRTGPSGNTIYF.

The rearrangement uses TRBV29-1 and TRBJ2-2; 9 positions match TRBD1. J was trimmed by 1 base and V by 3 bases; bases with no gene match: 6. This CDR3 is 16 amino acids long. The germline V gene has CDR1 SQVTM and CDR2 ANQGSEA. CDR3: CSVDVGQGLNTGELFF. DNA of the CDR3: TGCAGCGTTGATGTCGGACAGGGGTTGAACACCGGGGAGCTGTTTTTT.

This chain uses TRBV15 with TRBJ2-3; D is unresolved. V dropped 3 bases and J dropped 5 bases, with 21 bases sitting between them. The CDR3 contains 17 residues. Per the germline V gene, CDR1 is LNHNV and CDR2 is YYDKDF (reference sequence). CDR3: CATSRQGGPGVRDTQYF. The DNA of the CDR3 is TGTGCCACCAGCAGGCAAGGTGGTCCTGGAGTTCGAGATACGCAGTATTTT. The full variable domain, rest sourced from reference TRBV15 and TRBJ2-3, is DAMVIQNPRYQVTQFGKPVTLSCSQTLNHNVMYWYQQKSSQAPKLLFHYYDKDFNNEADTPDNFQSRRPNTSFCFLDIRSPGLGDTAMYLCATSRQGGPGVRDTQYFGPGTRLTVL.

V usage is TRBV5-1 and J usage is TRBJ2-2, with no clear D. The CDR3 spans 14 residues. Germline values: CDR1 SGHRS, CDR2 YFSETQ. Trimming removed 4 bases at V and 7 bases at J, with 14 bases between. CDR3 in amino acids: CASSPSRGDGELFF. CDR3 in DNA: TGCGCCAGCAGCCCCTCCCGTGGAGACGGGGAGCTGTTTTTT.

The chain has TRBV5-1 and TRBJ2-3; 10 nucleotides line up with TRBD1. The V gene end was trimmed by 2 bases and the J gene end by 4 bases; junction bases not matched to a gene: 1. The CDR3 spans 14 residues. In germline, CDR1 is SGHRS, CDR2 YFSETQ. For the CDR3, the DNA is TGCGCCAGCAGCTTCGGACAGGGGGCAGATACGCAGTATTTT. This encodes CASSFGQGADTQYF.

The chain's CDR3 is CASSQLTGRAPLHF. The CDR3, as DNA: TGTGCCAGCAGTCAATTGACAGGGCGGGCACCCCTCCACTTT. The chain joins TRBV6-5 to TRBJ1-6, with 7 bases fitting TRBD1. V gave up 5 bases and J gave up 11 bases; unmatched junction bases: 9. There are 14 residues in the CDR3. CDR1 is MNHEY and CDR2 is SVGAGI in the germline V gene.

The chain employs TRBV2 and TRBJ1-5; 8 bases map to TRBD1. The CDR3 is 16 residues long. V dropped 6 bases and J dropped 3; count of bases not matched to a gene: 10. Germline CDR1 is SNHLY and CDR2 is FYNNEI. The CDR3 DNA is TGTGCCAGCAGCAGCGAACAGGGGGTCCCCAATCAGCCCCAGCATTTT. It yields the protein CASSSEQGVPNQPQHF.

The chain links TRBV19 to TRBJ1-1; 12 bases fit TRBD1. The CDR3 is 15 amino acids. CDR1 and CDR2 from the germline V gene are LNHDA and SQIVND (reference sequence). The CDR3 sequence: CVIPNPGQGAEGAFF. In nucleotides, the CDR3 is TGTGTAATTCCAAACCCGGGACAGGGGGCGGAGGGGGCTTTCTTT.

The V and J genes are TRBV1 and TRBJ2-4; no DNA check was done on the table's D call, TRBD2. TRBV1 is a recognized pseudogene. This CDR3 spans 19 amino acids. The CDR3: CTSSPRGLAGGVAKNIQYF. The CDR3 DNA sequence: TGCACCAGCAGCCCTCGCGGACTAGCGGGGGGGGTAGCCAAAAACATTCAGTACTTC.

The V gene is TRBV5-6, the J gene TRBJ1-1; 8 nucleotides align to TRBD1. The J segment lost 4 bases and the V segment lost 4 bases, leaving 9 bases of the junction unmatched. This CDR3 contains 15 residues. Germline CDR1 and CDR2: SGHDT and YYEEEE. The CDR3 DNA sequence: TGTGCCAGCAGCGGCTTCGGACAGGGAAGCACTGAAGCTTTCTTT. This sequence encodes CASSGFGQGSTEAFF.

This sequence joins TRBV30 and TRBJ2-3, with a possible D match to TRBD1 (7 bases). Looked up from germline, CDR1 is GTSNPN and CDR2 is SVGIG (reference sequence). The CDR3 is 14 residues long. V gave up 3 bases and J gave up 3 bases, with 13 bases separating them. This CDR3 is CAWRQGTFTDTQYF. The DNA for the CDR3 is TGTGCCTGGAGACAGGGGACTTTTACAGATACGCAGTATTTT.

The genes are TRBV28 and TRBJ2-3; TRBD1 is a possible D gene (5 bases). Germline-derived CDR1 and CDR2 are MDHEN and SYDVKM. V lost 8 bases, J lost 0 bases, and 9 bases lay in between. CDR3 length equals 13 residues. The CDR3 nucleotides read TGTGCCAGCGAGGACACTAGCACAGATACGCAGTATTTT. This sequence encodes CASEDTSTDTQYF.

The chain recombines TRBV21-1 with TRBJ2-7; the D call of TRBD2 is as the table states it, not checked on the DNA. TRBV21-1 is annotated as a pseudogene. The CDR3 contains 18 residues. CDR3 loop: CASSNKDFSGGRVPEQYF. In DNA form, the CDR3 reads TGTGCCAGCAGCAATAAAGACTTTAGCGGGGGGCGAGTCCCAGAGCAGTACTTC.

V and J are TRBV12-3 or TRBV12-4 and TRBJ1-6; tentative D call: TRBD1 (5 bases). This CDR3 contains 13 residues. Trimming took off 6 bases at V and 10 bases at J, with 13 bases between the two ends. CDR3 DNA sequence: TGTGCCAGCAGGGAGGGGCGGGGATCACCCCTCCACTTT. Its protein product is CASREGRGSPLHF.

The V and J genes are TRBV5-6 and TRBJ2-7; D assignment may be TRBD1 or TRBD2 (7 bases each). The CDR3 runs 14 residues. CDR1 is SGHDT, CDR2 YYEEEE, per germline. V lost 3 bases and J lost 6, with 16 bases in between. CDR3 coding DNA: TGTGCCAGCAGCTGGGGACAGCGGGGTCTCGAGCAGTACTTC. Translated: CASSWGQRGLEQYF.

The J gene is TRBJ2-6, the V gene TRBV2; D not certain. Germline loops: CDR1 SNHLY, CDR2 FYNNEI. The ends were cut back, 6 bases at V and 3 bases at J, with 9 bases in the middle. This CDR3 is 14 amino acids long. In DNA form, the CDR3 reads TGTGCCAGCAGGGACCTGATTGGGGCCAACGTCCTGACTTTC. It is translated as CASRDLIGANVLTF.

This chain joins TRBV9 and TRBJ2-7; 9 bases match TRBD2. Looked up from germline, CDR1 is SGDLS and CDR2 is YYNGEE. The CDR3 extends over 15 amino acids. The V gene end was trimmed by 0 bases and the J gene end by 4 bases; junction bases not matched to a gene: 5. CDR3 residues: CASSVAPSGEYEQYF. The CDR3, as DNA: TGTGCCAGCAGCGTAGCTCCTAGCGGGGAGTACGAGCAGTACTTC.

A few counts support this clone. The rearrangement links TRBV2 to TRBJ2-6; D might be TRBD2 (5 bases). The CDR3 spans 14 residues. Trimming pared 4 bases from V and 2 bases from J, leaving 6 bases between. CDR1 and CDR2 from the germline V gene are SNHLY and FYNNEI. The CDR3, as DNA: TGTGCCAGCAGTGTCGGGGCTGGGGCCAACGTCCTGACTTTC. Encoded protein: CASSVGAGANVLTF.

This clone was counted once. The CDR3 reads CASSGDRGTGYTF. As DNA, the CDR3 is TGCGCCAGCAGTGGCGACAGGGGAACTGGCTACACCTTC. The rearrangement joins TRBV10-2 to TRBJ1-2, with TRBD1 matching 8 bases. From germline, CDR1 is WSHSY and CDR2 SAAADI. The CDR3 loop spans 13 amino acids. Germline trimming cut 4 bases from V and 7 bases from J; bases unmatched to any gene: 5.

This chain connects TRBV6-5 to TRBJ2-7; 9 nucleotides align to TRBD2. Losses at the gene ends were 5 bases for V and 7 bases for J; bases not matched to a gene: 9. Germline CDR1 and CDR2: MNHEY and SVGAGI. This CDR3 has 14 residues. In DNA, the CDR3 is TGTGCCAGCAGTAAGGCTAGCGGGGTTCCTGAGCAGTACTTC. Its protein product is CASSKASGVPEQYF.

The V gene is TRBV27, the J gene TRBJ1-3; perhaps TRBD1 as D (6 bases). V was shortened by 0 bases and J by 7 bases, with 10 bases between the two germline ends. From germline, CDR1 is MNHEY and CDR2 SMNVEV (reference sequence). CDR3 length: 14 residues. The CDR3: CASSLSWGANTIYF. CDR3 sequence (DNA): TGTGCCAGCAGTTTATCTTGGGGGGCTAACACCATATATTTT.

CDR3 sequence reads: CASSTQGAHRDTEAFF. The CDR3 DNA is TGTGCCAGTAGTACGCAGGGGGCGCATCGGGACACTGAAGCTTTCTTT. This chain joins TRBV19 and TRBJ1-1; 8 bases match TRBD1. V trimming: 4 bases; J trimming: 3 bases; junction bases outside the gene matches: 10. The CDR3 extends over 16 amino acids. CDR1 is LNHDA and CDR2 is SQIVND in the germline V gene (reference sequence).